Following are 9 T cell receptor beta chains from one sample sequenced in a study of blood T cell repertoires in COVID-19. This table comes from immunoSEQ multiplex PCR, and its TCRdb copy is limited to in-frame clones, with some not included. The sample records about 100,000 clones, 90% being singletons. The sequenced sample was peripheral blood. These TCRs come from a man aged 50 to 59 with acute or convalescent COVID-19.

This chain uses TRBV30 with TRBJ1-2; TRBD1 matches at 9 bases. The trim removed 0 bases at V and 5 bases at J, leaving 13 bases unmatched. Germline V gives CDR1 GTSNPN, CDR2 SVGIG (reference sequence). The CDR3 runs 17 residues. The CDR3 loop reads CAWSVAPLTGGSYGYTF. CDR3 DNA sequence: TGTGCCTGGAGTGTAGCCCCCTTGACAGGGGGGTCATATGGCTACACCTTC.

V and J are TRBV7-6 and TRBJ2-4; 7 bases are a match to TRBD1. Germline V gene lookup returns CDR1 SGHVS and CDR2 FNYEAQ. With V trimmed by 6 bases and J by 8 bases, 7 bases remained unmatched. The CDR3 covers 13 residues. CDR3 nucleotide sequence: TGTGCCAGCAGTCGAGACAGGGTGGACATTCAGTACTTC. This encodes CASSRDRVDIQYF.

This chain uses TRBV12-2 with TRBJ2-3; the table's D call of TRBD2 was not tested on the DNA. TRBV12-2 is designated a pseudogene. CDR3 length equals 15 residues. The DNA for the CDR3 is TGTGCAAGTCGCTTAGCGGGAGGGCCCCCAGATACGCAGTATTTT. It codes for CASRLAGGPPDTQYF.

The chain has TRBV24-1 and TRBJ2-7, with D perhaps TRBD1 (5 bases). The germline V gene has CDR1 KGHDR and CDR2 SFDVKD. CDR3 length equals 13 residues. Trimming cost V 5 bases and J 6 bases, with 13 bases left between them. CDR3 loop: CATSGTWRSEQYF. CDR3 bases: TGTGCCACCAGTGGGACATGGCGGTCCGAGCAGTACTTC.

The J gene is TRBJ1-3, the V gene TRBV25-1, with TRBD1 as a possible D gene (5 bases). The germline V and J ends were trimmed by 6 bases and 4 bases, with 7 bases remaining between them. This CDR3 spans 12 amino acids. Germline V CDR1 and CDR2: MGHDK, SYGVNS. The CDR3 is CASRGQGNTIYF. The CDR3, as DNA: TGTGCCAGCAGGGGGCAAGGAAACACCATATATTTT.

This clone was seen a few times. The genes are TRBV19 and TRBJ1-5; 9 nucleotides line up with TRBD1. J gave up 7 bases and V 4 bases, and 5 bases lay outside the gene matches. In germline, CDR1 is LNHDA, CDR2 SQIVND (reference sequence). The CDR3 is 14 amino acids. The CDR3 DNA reads TGTGCCAGTAGTAACGGACAGGGGTTCCAGCCCCAGCATTTT. This codes for CASSNGQGFQPQHF.

The J gene is TRBJ2-1, the V gene TRBV25-1; TRBD2 aligns across 9 bases. The CDR3 is 15 amino acids. The germline V gene has CDR1 MGHDK and CDR2 SYGVNS. After removal of 4 bases from V and 2 bases from J, the junction contained 3 bases not matched to a gene. The CDR3 DNA sequence: TGTGCCAGCAGTGTTGCGGGAGGGCCCTACAATGAGCAGTTCTTC. Translated: CASSVAGGPYNEQFF.

This rearrangement joins TRBV30 to TRBJ1-1; 10 bases map to TRBD1. Germline trimming cut 5 bases from V and 4 bases from J; bases unmatched to any gene: 16. The CDR3 is 17 residues long. CDR1 is GTSNPN and CDR2 is SVGIG in the germline V gene (reference sequence). In DNA, the CDR3 is TGTGCCTGGGGAGCTCGGGACAGGGGAATTCGGGGCACTGAAGCTTTCTTT. Amino acid sequence: CAWGARDRGIRGTEAFF.

The V call is TRBV21-1, the J call TRBJ1-2; TRBD1 was called by the table and not checked on the DNA. TRBV21-1 is classified as a pseudogene. The CDR3 is 16 residues long. The CDR3 DNA reads TGTGCCAGCAGCAAAGTGAGGGACAGGGGTAACTATGGCTACACCTTC. This codes for CASSKVRDRGNYGYTF.